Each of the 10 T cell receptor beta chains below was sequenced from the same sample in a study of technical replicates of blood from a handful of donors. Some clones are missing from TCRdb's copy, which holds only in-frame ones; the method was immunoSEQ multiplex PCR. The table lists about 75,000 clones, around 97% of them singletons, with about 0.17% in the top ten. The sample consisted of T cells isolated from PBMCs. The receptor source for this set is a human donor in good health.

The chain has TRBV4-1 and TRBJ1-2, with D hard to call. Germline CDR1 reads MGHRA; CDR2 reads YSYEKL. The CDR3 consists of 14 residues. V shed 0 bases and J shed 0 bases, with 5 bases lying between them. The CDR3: CASSQDRANYGYTF. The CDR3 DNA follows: TGCGCCAGCAGCCAAGATCGTGCTAACTATGGCTACACCTTC.

The CDR3 coding sequence is TGCGCCAGCAGCTTGGGACTAGCTGACACCGGGGAGCTGTTTTTT. This codes for CASSLGLADTGELFF. V gene TRBV5-1 combines with J gene TRBJ2-2; 7 bases line up with TRBD2. Germline-derived CDR1 and CDR2 are SGHRS and YFSETQ. The CDR3 sequence is 15 residues long. Germline trimming cut 0 bases from V and 3 bases from J; bases unmatched to any gene: 2.

In DNA form, the CDR3 reads TGCGCCAGCAGCTTACTAGCGGGGGAGCAAGAGACCCAGTACTTC. This gives the protein CASSLLAGEQETQYF. The gene calls are TRBV4-1 and TRBJ2-5; 11 bases fit TRBD2. The germline CDR1 and CDR2 sequences are MGHRA and YSYEKL. Trimming took 5 bases from V and 2 from J; bases not matched to a gene: 4. The CDR3 is made up of 15 amino acids.

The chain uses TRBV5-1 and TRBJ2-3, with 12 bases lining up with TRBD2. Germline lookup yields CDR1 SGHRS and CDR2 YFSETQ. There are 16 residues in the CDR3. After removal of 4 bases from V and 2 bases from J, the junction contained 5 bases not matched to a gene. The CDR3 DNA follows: TGCGCCAGCAGCATGACTAGCGGGGGCCTCACAGATACGCAGTATTTT. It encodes CASSMTSGGLTDTQYF.

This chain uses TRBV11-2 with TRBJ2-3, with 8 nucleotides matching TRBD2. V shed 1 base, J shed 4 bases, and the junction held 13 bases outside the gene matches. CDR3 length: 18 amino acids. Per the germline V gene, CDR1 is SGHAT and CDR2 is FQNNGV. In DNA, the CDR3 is TGTGCCAGCAGCTTAGGACTAGCGTCAGGAGGGTCCGCAGATACGCAGTATTTT. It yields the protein CASSLGLASGGSADTQYF.

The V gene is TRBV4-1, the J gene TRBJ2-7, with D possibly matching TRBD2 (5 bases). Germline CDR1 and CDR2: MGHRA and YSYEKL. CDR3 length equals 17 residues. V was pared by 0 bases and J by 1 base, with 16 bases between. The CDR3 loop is CASSQDSFPTSSYEQYF. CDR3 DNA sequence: TGCGCCAGCAGCCAAGATTCCTTCCCAACTAGTTCCTACGAGCAGTACTTC.

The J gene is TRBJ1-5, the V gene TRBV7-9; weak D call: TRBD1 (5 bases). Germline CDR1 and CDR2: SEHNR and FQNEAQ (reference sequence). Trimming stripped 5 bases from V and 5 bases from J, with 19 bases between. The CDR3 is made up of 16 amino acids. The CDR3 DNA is TGTGCCAGCAGCCCGGGTGAAGCAGCAGGGTATCAGCCCCAGCATTTT. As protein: CASSPGEAAGYQPQHF. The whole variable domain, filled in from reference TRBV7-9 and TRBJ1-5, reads DTGVSQNPRHKITKRGQNVTFRCDPISEHNRLYWYRQTLGQGPEFLTYFQNEAQLEKSRLLSDRFSAERPKGSFSTLEIQRTEQGDSAMYLCASSPGEAAGYQPQHFGDGTRLSIL.

DNA for the CDR3: TGTGCCAGCAGCTCGGGACTAGCGGGGAGAGGGGAGCAGTACTTC. Protein product: CASSSGLAGRGEQYF. This chain connects TRBV14 to TRBJ2-7; 13 bases agree with TRBD2. The V gene end was trimmed by 5 bases and the J gene end by 7 bases; junction bases not matched to a gene: 8. The CDR3 runs 15 residues. CDR1 and CDR2 (germline): SGHDN, FVKESK.

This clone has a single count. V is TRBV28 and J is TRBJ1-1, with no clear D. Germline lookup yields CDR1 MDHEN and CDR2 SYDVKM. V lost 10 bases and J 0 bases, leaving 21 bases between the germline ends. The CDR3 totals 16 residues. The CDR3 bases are TGTGCCATCGCGTATATACAGAATAGTATGAACACTGAAGCTTTCTTT. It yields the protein CAIAYIQNSMNTEAFF.

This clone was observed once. DNA for the CDR3: TGTGCCAGCAGTGTGGGGCTAGCGGGGGGCTGGGAGCAGTTCTTC. Amino acids: CASSVGLAGGWEQFF. V gene TRBV2 combines with J gene TRBJ2-1, with 11 bases lining up with TRBD2. Trimming removed 4 bases from V and 10 bases from J; junction bases left unmatched: 9. CDR1 and CDR2 (germline): SNHLY, FYNNEI. This CDR3 is built from 15 residues.